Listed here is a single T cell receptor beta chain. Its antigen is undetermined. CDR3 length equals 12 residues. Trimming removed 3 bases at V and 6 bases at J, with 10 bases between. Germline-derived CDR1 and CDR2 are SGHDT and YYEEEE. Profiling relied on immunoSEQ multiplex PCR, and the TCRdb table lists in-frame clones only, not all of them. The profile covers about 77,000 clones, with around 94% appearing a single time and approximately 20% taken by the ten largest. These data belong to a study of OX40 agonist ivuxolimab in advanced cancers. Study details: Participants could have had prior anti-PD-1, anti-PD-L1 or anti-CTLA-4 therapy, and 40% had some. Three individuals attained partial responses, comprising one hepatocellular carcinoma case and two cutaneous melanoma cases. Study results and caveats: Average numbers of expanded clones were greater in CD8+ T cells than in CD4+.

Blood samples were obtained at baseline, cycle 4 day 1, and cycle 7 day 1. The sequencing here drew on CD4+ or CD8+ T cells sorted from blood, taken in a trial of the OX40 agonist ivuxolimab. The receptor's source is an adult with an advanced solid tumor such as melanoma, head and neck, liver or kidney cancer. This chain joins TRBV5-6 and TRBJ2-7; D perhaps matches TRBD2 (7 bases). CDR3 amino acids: CASSSRGPEQYF. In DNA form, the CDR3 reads TGTGCCAGCAGCTCGCGGGGGCCCGAGCAGTACTTC.